This T cell receptor (beta chain) appears in the sequencing data of a study of shared clonotypes between healthy human individuals. Overall study: CD4 naive and memory got three plates each, CD8 naive two, CD8 memory one. Findings and caveats of the study: In a handful of donors, around 5% of naive CD4 clonotypes appeared in common.

With 3 bases removed from V and 5 bases from J, the gap between germline ends came to 11 bases. The CDR3 consists of 14 residues. Germline CDR1 is SNHLY and CDR2 is FYNNEI. Comments on this clone: Its antigen is unidentified. The same CDR3 is also encoded by other DNA sequences in this sample.

The repertoire was sequenced with immunoSEQ multiplex PCR; TCRdb's copy has only in-frame clones and lacks some. The sample has about 2.5 million clones, approximately 90% seen once; the top ten hold around 0.38%. V gene TRBV2 combines with J gene TRBJ1-5, with no clear D. Sequenced sample: naive CD4+ T cells from PBMCs. Specified subset: CD45RA+ positively selected. The TCR sequence derives from a man between 18 and 29 years old in good health. Some clones in this sample may be carry-over from other donors' samples. Written as DNA, the CDR3 is TGTGCCAGCAGTGACCGGGGAGCATATCAGCCCCAGCATTTT. Protein: CASSDRGAYQPQHF.